This T cell receptor (beta chain) was recorded in a study of blood T cell repertoires in COVID-19. Study summary: In each case, the material was cDNA or gDNA derived from T cells, B-cell-depleted T cells, or PBMCs.

This clone is large (0.1 to 1%) within its sample. This CDR3 region has 13 residues. From germline, CDR1 is WSHSY and CDR2 SAAADI. V gave up 10 bases and J gave up 4 bases, with 13 bases separating them. Here immunoSEQ multiplex PCR was the method, and the copy in TCRdb shows in-frame clones only, minus some. The data show a few hundred thousand clones, approximately 82% seen once. This TCR was recovered from a man between 25 and 39 years old who had recovered from COVID-19. The sample comprised peripheral blood. The chain uses TRBV10-2 and TRBJ1-4; tentative D call: TRBD1 (5 bases). CDR3 loop: CATQGRDNEKLFF. CDR3 coding DNA: TGCGCCACCCAGGGCAGGGATAATGAAAAACTGTTTTTT.